These T cell receptor beta chains were read from a single sample in a study of blood T cell repertoires in COVID-19. Repertoires were generated with immunoSEQ multiplex PCR, while TCRdb's copy carries only in-frame clones and drops some. The sample yields under 450,000 clones, 80% to 85% seen once. Sequencing used PBMCs or T cells enriched from blood (not recorded which). The receptors shown here come from a woman between 45 and 60 years old who had recovered from COVID-19. Both conserved end residues are part of each CDR3. Fields, in order: V gene, J gene, clone size, D gene, CDR3 protein, CDR3 DNA. A D gene is named only where the DNA matches it firmly. Some rows mark clone size as missing; the rest say once, few, many or name a class of expanded clone.

>TRBV5-1|TRBJ1-3|NA|TRBD1
CASSTQGASGNTIYF
TGCGCCAGCAGCACACAGGGGGCTTCTGGAAACACCATATATTTT
>TRBV24-1|TRBJ2-1|once|TRBD1
CATSDQGTGVNEQFF
TGTGCCACCAGTGACCAAGGGACAGGGGTCAATGAGCAGTTCTTC
>TRBV6-5|TRBJ2-5|once|NA
CASSYGGQETQYF
TGTGCCAGCAGTTACGGCGGCCAAGAGACCCAGTACTTC
>TRBV12-3/TRBV12-4|TRBJ1-2|NA|NA
CASRVTGAYGYTF
TGTGCCAGCAGGGTTACGGGTGCCTATGGCTACACCTTC
>TRBV5-1|TRBJ2-7|NA|TRBD1
CASSLGRDRLYEQYF
TGCGCCAGCAGCTTGGGAAGGGACAGGCTCTACGAGCAGTACTTC
>TRBV15|TRBJ1-1|NA|NA
CATSRDPPHRVPTEAFF
TGTGCCACCAGCAGAGATCCCCCCCACAGGGTACCGACTGAAGCTTTCTTT
>TRBV19|TRBJ1-3|NA|TRBD1
CASRRTMDRGGNTIYF
TGTGCCAGTAGGAGAACTATGGACAGGGGAGGAAACACCATATATTTT
>TRBV3-1/TRBV3-2|TRBJ2-2|NA|NA
CASAFRGNTGELFF
TGTGCCAGCGCCTTTAGGGGGAACACCGGGGAGCTGTTTTTT
>TRBV4-3|TRBJ2-3|NA|TRBD2
CASSQAGGAPDTQYF
TGCGCCAGCAGCCAAGCGGGAGGAGCCCCAGATACGCAGTATTTT
>TRBV4-3|TRBJ1-2|NA|NA
CASSQDLRSGYTF
TGCGCCAGCAGCCAAGATCTGAGAAGTGGCTACACCTTC
>TRBV18|TRBJ1-4|NA|NA
CASSPPTQGNEKLFF
TGTGCCAGCTCACCACCGACACAGGGTAATGAAAAACTGTTTTTT
>TRBV29-1|TRBJ1-1|NA|NA
CSVRGGEAFF
TGCAGCGTGCGGGGGGGTGAAGCTTTCTTT
>TRBV19|TRBJ1-3|few|TRBD1
CASSAGQGGSSGNTIYF
TGTGCCAGTAGTGCAGGACAGGGGGGAAGCTCTGGAAACACCATATATTTT
>TRBV5-1|TRBJ2-1|NA|TRBD2
CASRLGLAGPNEQFF
TGCGCCAGCAGGCTCGGACTAGCGGGACCCAATGAGCAGTTCTTC
>TRBV19|TRBJ1-4|NA|TRBD1
CASSIGGTGNEKLFF
TGTGCCAGTAGTATCGGCGGGACAGGGAATGAAAAACTGTTTTTT
>TRBV5-4|TRBJ2-7|NA|NA
CASSQGTNYEQYF
TGTGCCAGCAGCCAAGGGACAAACTACGAGCAGTACTTC
>TRBV2|TRBJ1-2|NA|TRBD1
CASSEALGRGQGYTF
TGTGCCAGCAGTGAAGCGCTTGGCAGGGGGCAAGGCTACACCTTC
>TRBV19|TRBJ1-1|few|NA
CQLGGTEAFF
TGCCAGCTGGGGGGCACTGAAGCTTTCTTT
>TRBV4-1|TRBJ2-2|NA|NA
CASSQDWSTNTGELFF
TGCGCCAGCAGCCAAGATTGGAGCACGAACACCGGGGAGCTGTTTTTT
>TRBV7-2|TRBJ1-2|NA|NA
CASSLDVGNYGYTF
TGTGCCAGCAGCTTAGATGTCGGTAACTATGGCTACACCTTC
>TRBV7-9|TRBJ2-1|few|NA
CASSLRLGAFNEQFF
TGTGCCAGCAGCTTACGGCTAGGGGCCTTCAATGAGCAGTTCTTC
>TRBV2|TRBJ2-1|NA|TRBD2
CASPREPSGYNEQFF
TGTGCCAGCCCCCGGGAGCCTAGCGGCTACAATGAGCAGTTCTTC
>TRBV7-2|TRBJ2-2|NA|NA
CASSLAQTSPNTGELFF
TGTGCCAGCAGCTTAGCCCAGACTAGTCCAAACACCGGGGAGCTGTTTTTT
>TRBV19|TRBJ1-1|NA|NA
CASSNRATPRVAFF
TGTGCCAGTAGTAATCGGGCCACTCCCAGGGTGGCTTTCTTT
>TRBV2|TRBJ2-2|NA|NA
CASSGWGSGTGELFF
TGTGCCAGCAGTGGATGGGGCAGTGGGACCGGGGAGCTGTTTTTT
>TRBV19|TRBJ1-2|NA|TRBD1
CASSPMGQKYGYTF
TGTGCCAGTAGTCCCATGGGACAGAAATATGGCTACACCTTC
>TRBV11-1|TRBJ1-1|NA|NA
CASRRGANTEAFF
TGTGCCAGCAGACGGGGGGCTAACACTGAAGCTTTCTTT
>TRBV3-1/TRBV3-2|TRBJ1-2|NA|NA
CASSQSAEGGYTF
TGTGCCAGCAGCCAGAGTGCCGAGGGAGGCTACACCTTC
>TRBV14|TRBJ1-3|NA|TRBD1
CASSLTQGAGNTIYF
TGTGCCAGCAGCCTGACCCAGGGGGCTGGAAACACCATATATTTT
>TRBV19|TRBJ1-2|NA|NA
CASSTGQPGYTF
TGTGCCAGTAGTACAGGACAGCCAGGCTACACCTTC
>TRBV3-1/TRBV3-2|TRBJ2-1|NA|TRBD2
CASSQSSGRAEQFF
TGTGCCAGCAGCCAATCTAGCGGGAGGGCCGAGCAGTTCTTC
>TRBV10-2|TRBJ2-7|NA|NA
CASSGGDAQYF
TGCGCCAGCAGTGGGGGGGACGCGCAGTACTTC
>TRBV5-1|TRBJ2-7|NA|TRBD1
CASSRGQGAEEQYF
TGCGCCAGCAGCAGAGGACAGGGGGCCGAAGAGCAGTACTTC
>TRBV30|TRBJ2-7|NA|NA
CAWRARDEQYF
TGTGCCTGGAGAGCCCGGGACGAGCAGTACTTC
>TRBV6-5|TRBJ2-4|NA|TRBD1
CASSLYGQGENIQYF
TGTGCCAGCAGCCTATACGGACAGGGGGAAAACATTCAGTACTTC
>TRBV18|TRBJ2-2|once|NA
CASSEQGTGELFF
TGTGCCAGCTCAGAACAGGGAACCGGGGAGCTGTTTTTT
>TRBV28|TRBJ1-5|NA|TRBD1
CASSLLTGGANQPQHF
TGTGCCAGCAGTTTACTGACAGGGGGCGCGAATCAGCCCCAGCATTTT
>TRBV19|TRBJ2-1|NA|TRBD2
CASSAIAGDNEQFF
TGTGCCAGTAGTGCCATAGCGGGGGACAATGAGCAGTTCTTC
>TRBV7-8|TRBJ1-5|many|NA
CASSPMGRENQPQHF
TGTGCCAGCAGCCCAATGGGGAGGGAAAATCAGCCCCAGCATTTT
>TRBV4-2|TRBJ2-1|NA|TRBD2
CASSLGLAGYNEQFF
TGTGCCAGCAGCCTTGGACTAGCGGGGTACAATGAGCAGTTCTTC
>TRBV29-1|TRBJ2-1|NA|TRBD1
CSVGTGAHNEQFF
TGCAGCGTGGGGACAGGGGCTCACAATGAGCAGTTCTTC
>TRBV6-5|TRBJ1-1|NA|NA
CASSSVNTEAFF
TGTGCCAGCAGTTCTGTGAACACTGAAGCTTTCTTT
>TRBV20-1|TRBJ1-2|NA|NA
CSASTSGYGYTF
TGCAGTGCTAGTACCAGCGGCTATGGCTACACCTTC
>TRBV5-6|TRBJ2-2|NA|TRBD1
CASSLGQGPWELFF
TGTGCCAGCAGCTTAGGACAGGGCCCTTGGGAGCTGTTTTTT
>TRBV3-1/TRBV3-2|TRBJ2-7|NA|TRBD2
CASSLTRLAGMYEQYF
TGTGCCAGCAGCCTGACCCGACTAGCGGGGATGTACGAGCAGTACTTC